This TCR beta chain was captured by sequencing in a study of neurological immune-mediated disorders (dated by TCRdb to about 2019). Regarding the complete study: Among the approximately 35 multiple sclerosis patients, relapsing-remitting MS was present in some 30 and secondary progressive MS was present in 3. Peripheral blood TCR-beta repertoires from HTLV-I-associated myelopathy (HAM/TSP) patients, multiple sclerosis patients and healthy controls were compared by UMI-based sequencing. The roughly 110 TCR-beta libraries covered PBMC samples along with longitudinal samples, technical triplicates, and paired sorted CD4+ and CD8+ T-cell subsets. The cohort was made up of 60 to 75 subjects, consisting of 15 or so HAM/TSP patients, 35 or so multiple sclerosis patients and approximately 20 healthy controls.

This clonotype was observed at least ten times. Its antigen specificity is not known. Nothing much larger sits one base from this clone, and base qualities are not available. V is cut by 5 bases and J by 6 bases, and the space between the germline ends is 16 bases. The germline V gene (reference sequence) supplies CDR1 DFQATT and CDR2 SNEGSKA. From the cysteine through the phenylalanine, the CDR3 covers 13 amino acids. The only DNA kept is the CDR3, 39 bases in frame from the first base. What the authors observed across the whole study: Expanded clones from different subjects shared no identical CDR3 amino acid sequences, which suggests that TCR-beta repertoires were private in all groups. Repertoires from 18 of 34 MS patients were grouped by phylogenetic analysis into a cluster of related CDR3 sequences, suggesting a possible repertoire-level signature. The highest TCR clonal expansion was observed in HAM/TSP patients, whereas the lowest was observed in MS patients, even when compared with healthy controls. The MS cluster showed no association with clinical or MRI features, and the authors stated that larger cohorts are needed.

cDNA was synthesized by template-switch 5'RACE using a primer carrying a 10-nucleotide random unique molecular identifier by which each TCR transcript was tagged. Each sequencing run produced over 160 million TCR-beta sequences covering 15-18 subjects. The RNeasy kit was used to extract total RNA. Using the KAPA Real-time Library Amplification kit, TCR-beta VDJ regions were amplified with primers for the TCR constant region and the 5'RACE anchor. A first PCR added sample indexes and Illumina adaptors, after which a second PCR increased the library yield. After purification with Ampure beads, the TCR product of roughly 650 bp was size-selected on a 2% E-gel SizeSelection system. Before pooling, library quality was assessed on a Bioanalyzer, concentration was determined with Qubit, and library quantification was performed with the Kapa Library Quantification kit. Paired-end 2 x 150 bp sequencing of the libraries was performed on an Illumina HiSeq 2500. To increase sequence diversity, roughly 23-30% phiX was spiked into each library pool. The authors processed their data as follows. The quality-filtered reads were processed with the UMI-based MiGEC pipeline, whose error correction step removed more than 80% of the raw TCR sequences. IMGT germline references were used for alignment of VDJ genes, and clonotypes were defined by a unique CDR3 amino acid sequence together with V-J genes. Clonal expansion, Shannon diversity, and CDR3 relatedness (CalcPairwiseDistances, ClusterSamples) were evaluated with VDJtools, and phylogenetic trees were built with CLCbio workbench. A clone was classed as expanded if it had 8 or more unique UMIs, a cutoff based on coefficient-of-variation modelling across technical triplicates. TCRdb reprocessing: public reads trimmed at Q25 with fastp, clones called with MiXCR, in-frame beta chains kept. Rows with a matching CDR3 protein are joined into one entry that keeps the most common DNA and genes. TCRdb's processing, not the authors' own work, is the source of the V and J calls. A total of some 60,000 distinct CDR3 sequences appear in this sample, around 2.3% of them only once. The top ten constitute around 3% of the sample.

For the unsorted PBMC libraries, 2 million PBMCs were stored in RNAlater at -80 degrees C until RNA extraction and were used to generate the libraries. Multiple sclerosis patients were enrolled in a US clinical protocol evaluating disease progression by magnetic resonance imaging. Peripheral blood was subjected to Ficoll-Hypaque density gradient centrifugation to isolate PBMCs, which were then cryopreserved in liquid nitrogen. The TCR sequence derives from a man aged 45 to 65 with multiple sclerosis. The specimen was PBMCs. The chain employs TRBV20-1 and TRBJ1-2; D gene: possibly TRBD1, on 5 matching bases. The CDR3 is CSAAFPGAHGYTF. The DNA sequence is as follows: TGCAGTGCTGCCTTCCCCGGGGCGCATGGCTACACCTTC.